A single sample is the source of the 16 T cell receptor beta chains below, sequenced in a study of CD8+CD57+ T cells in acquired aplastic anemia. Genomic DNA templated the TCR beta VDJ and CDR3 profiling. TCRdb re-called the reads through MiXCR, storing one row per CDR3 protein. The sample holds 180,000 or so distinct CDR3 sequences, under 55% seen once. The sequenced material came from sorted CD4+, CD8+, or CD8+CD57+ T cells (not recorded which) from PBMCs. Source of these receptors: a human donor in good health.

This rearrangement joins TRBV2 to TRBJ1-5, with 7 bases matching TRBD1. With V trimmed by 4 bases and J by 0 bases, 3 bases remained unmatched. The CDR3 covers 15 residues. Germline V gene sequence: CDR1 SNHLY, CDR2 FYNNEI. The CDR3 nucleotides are TGTGCCAGCAGTGCCGGGACAGTTAGCAATCAGCCCCAGCATTTT. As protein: CASSAGTVSNQPQHF.

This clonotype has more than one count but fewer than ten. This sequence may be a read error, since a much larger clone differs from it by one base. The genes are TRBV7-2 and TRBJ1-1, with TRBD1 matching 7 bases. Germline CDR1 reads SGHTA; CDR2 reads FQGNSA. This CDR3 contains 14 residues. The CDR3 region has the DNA TGTGCCAGCAGCCCCGGGACAGTGGTCACTGAAGCTTCCTTT. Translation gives CASSPGTVVTEASF. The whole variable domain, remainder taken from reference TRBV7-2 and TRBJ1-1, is GAGVSQSPSNKVTEKGKDVELRCDPISGHTALYWYRQSLGQGLEFLIYFQGNSAPDKSGLPSDRFSAERTGGSVSTLTIQRTQQEDSAVYLCASSPGTVVTEASFGQGTRLTVV.

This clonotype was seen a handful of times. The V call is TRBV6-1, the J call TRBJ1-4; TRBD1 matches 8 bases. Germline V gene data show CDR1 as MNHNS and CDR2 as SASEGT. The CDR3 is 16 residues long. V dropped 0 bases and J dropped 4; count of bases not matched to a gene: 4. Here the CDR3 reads CASSEAWTGLNEKLFF. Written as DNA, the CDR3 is TGTGCCAGCAGTGAAGCGTGGACAGGGCTTAATGAAAAACTGTTTTTT.

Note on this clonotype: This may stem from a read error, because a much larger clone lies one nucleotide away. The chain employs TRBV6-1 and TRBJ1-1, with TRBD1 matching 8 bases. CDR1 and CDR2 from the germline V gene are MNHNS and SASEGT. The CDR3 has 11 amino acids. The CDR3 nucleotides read TGTGCCAGCAGCCGGGACAGGAACGCTCTCTTT. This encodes CASSRDRNALF.

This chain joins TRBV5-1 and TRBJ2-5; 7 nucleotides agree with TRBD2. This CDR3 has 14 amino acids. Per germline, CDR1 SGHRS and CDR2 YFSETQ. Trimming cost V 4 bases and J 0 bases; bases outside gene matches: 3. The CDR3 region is CASSGGDYQETQYF. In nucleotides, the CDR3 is TGCGCCAGCAGCGGGGGGGACTACCAAGAGACCCAGTACTTC.

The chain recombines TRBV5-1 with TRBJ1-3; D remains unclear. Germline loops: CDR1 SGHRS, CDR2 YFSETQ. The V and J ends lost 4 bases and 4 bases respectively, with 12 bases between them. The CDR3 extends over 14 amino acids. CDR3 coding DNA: TGCGCCAGCAGCCCTGGTACTTCGGGAAACACCATATATTTT. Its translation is CASSPGTSGNTIYF.

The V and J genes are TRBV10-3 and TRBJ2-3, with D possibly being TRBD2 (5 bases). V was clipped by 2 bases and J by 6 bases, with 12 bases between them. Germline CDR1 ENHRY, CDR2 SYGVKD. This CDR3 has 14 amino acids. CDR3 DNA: TGTGCCATCAGTGAGGAGGGTTTTGGGGATACGCAGTATTTT. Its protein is CAISEEGFGDTQYF.

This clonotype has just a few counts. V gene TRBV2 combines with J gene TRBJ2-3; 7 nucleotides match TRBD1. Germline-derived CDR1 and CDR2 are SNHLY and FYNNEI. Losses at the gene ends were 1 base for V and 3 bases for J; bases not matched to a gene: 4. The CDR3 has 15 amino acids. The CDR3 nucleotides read TGTGCCAGCAGTGAAGGCAGGGGGTTGACAGATACGCAGTATTTT. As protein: CASSEGRGLTDTQYF.

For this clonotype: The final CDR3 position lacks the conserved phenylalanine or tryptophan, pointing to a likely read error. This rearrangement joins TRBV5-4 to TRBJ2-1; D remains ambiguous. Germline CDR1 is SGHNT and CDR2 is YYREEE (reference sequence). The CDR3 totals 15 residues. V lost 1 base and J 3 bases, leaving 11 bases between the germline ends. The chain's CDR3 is CASSLKGLNYNEQFL. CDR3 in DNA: TGTGCCAGCAGCTTGAAGGGTTTAAACTACAATGAGCAGTTCCTC.

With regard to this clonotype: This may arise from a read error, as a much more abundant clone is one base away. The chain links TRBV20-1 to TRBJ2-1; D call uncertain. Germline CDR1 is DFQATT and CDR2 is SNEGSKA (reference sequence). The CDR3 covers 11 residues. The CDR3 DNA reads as TGCAGTGCGGGATTTAACAATGAGCAGCTCTTC. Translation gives CSAGFNNEQLF.

The DNA for the CDR3 is TGCAGCGTTGGTCAGGGGCACACTGAAGCTTTCTTT. This codes for CSVGQGHTEAFF. This chain connects TRBV29-1 to TRBJ1-1, with D possibly matching TRBD1 (6 bases). Trimming removed 4 bases at V and 3 bases at J, with 9 bases between. There are 12 residues in the CDR3. CDR1 and CDR2 (germline): SQVTM, ANQGSEA.

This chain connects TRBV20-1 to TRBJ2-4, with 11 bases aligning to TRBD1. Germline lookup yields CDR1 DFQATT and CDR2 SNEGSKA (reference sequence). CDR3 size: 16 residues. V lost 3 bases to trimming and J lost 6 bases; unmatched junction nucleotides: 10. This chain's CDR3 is CSASSDRGLIVNIQYF. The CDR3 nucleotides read TGCAGTGCTAGTTCGGACAGGGGGCTGATTGTAAACATTCAGTACTTC.

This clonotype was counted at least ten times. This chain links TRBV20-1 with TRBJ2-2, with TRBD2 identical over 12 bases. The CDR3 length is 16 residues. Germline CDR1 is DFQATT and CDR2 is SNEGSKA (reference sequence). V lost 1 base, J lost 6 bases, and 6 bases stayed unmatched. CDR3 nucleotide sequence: TGCAGTGCTAGAGCCCTAGCGGGAGGGCCTCCCGGGGAGCTGTTTTTT. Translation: CSARALAGGPPGELFF.

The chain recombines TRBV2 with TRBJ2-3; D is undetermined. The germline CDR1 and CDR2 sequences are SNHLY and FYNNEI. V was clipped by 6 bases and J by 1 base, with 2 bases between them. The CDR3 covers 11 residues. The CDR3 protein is CASRRTDTQYF. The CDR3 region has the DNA TGTGCCAGCAGACGCACAGATACGCAGTATTTT.

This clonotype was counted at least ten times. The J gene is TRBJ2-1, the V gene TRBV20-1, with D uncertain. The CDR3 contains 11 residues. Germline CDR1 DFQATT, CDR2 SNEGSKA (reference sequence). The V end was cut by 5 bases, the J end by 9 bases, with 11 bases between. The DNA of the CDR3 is TGCAGTGCTTCTAGGGCCACTGAGCAGTTCTTC. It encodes CSASRATEQFF.

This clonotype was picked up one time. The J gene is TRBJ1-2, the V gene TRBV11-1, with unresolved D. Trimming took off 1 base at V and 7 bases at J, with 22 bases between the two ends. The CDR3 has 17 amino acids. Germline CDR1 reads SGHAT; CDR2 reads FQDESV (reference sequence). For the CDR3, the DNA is TGTGCCAGCAGCTTAGAAGGTCCGGTTGCCTCGGGGAGTGGCTACACCTTC. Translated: CASSLEGPVASGSGYTF.